The 20 T cell receptor beta chains below all came from one sample that was sequenced in a study of CD8+CD57+ T cells in acquired aplastic anemia. Genomic DNA, serving as template, underwent TCR beta VDJ and CDR3 profiling. TCRdb used MiXCR to reprocess the reads, holding one entry per CDR3 protein. The table includes 100,000 to 130,000 distinct CDR3 sequences, approximately 49% detected once. The sample taken for sequencing was sorted CD4+, CD8+, or CD8+CD57+ T cells (not recorded which) from PBMCs. All receptors derive from a human donor in good health, serving as a control.

The chain couples TRBV10-3 to TRBJ1-4, with 8 nucleotides matching TRBD1. Trimming at V came to 6 bases and at J to 6 bases, leaving 6 bases not matched to a gene. This CDR3 region has 14 residues. CDR1 is ENHRY and CDR2 is SYGVKD in the germline V gene. The CDR3 DNA sequence: TGTGCCATCAGCGCAGGGGGCGTTCATGAAAAACTGTTTTTT. It specifies CAISAGGVHEKLFF.

This sequence joins TRBV11-1 and TRBJ2-7; the D call may be TRBD1 or TRBD2 (5 bases each). In germline, CDR1 is SGHAT, CDR2 FQDESV (reference sequence). Trimming took off 4 bases at V and 2 bases at J, with 24 bases between the two ends. The CDR3 is 18 residues long. The CDR3 DNA reads TGTGCCAGCAGCTCCCCTGGCCTCGGGACCGATATGCCCTACGAGCAGTACTTC. Amino acid sequence: CASSSPGLGTDMPYEQYF.

The chain uses TRBV29-1 and TRBJ2-7; no clear D gene. Germline V gives CDR1 SQVTM, CDR2 ANQGSEA. The V end lost 4 bases, the J end lost 0 bases, and 7 bases lay between the germline ends. CDR3 length: 12 residues. The CDR3 here is CSVVEDSYEQYF. The CDR3 DNA sequence: TGCAGCGTTGTAGAAGACTCCTACGAGCAGTACTTC.

This chain uses TRBV15 with TRBJ2-7; unclear D gene. The CDR3 length is 12 residues. The germline CDR1 and CDR2 sequences are LNHNV and YYDKDF (reference sequence). V lost 0 bases, J lost 6 bases, and 6 bases lay in between. CDR3 protein: CATSRESPEQYF. The CDR3 region has the DNA TGTGCCACCAGCAGAGAGAGCCCCGAGCAGTACTTC.

This clonotype was seen at least ten times. The CDR3 DNA reads TGTGCCAGCAGCGAGCAGGGGAGGACTGAAGCTTTCTTT. Its translation: CASSEQGRTEAFF. V usage is TRBV2 and J usage is TRBJ1-1; D perhaps matches TRBD1 (6 bases). The CDR3 is 13 residues long. V lost 6 bases, J lost 5 bases, and 13 bases lay in between. Looked up from germline, CDR1 is SNHLY and CDR2 is FYNNEI. The variable domain in full, with the rest retrieved from reference TRBV2 and TRBJ1-1, is EPEVTQTPSHQVTQMGQEVILRCVPISNHLYFYWYRQILGQKVEFLVSFYNNEISEKSEIFDDQFSVERPDGSNFTLKIRSTKLEDSAMYFCASSEQGRTEAFFGQGTRLTVV.

J is TRBJ2-3 and V is TRBV5-1, with 9 bases identical to TRBD2. There are 16 residues in the CDR3. CDR1 is SGHRS and CDR2 is YFSETQ in the germline V gene. Germline trimming cut 0 bases from V and 4 bases from J; bases unmatched to any gene: 6. The CDR3 is CASSLGAGGFADTQYF. DNA of the CDR3: TGCGCCAGCAGCTTGGGGGCGGGAGGGTTCGCAGATACGCAGTATTTT.

This clonotype was detected only once. The gene calls are TRBV19 and TRBJ2-1; TRBD2 matches 9 bases. The germline V gene encodes CDR1 LNHDA and CDR2 SQIVND (reference sequence). After removal of 6 bases from V and 3 bases from J, the junction contained 6 bases not matched to a gene. This CDR3 is 15 amino acids long. CDR3 amino acids: CASSPSGGFYNEQFF. For the CDR3, the DNA is TGTGCCAGTAGCCCCAGCGGGGGGTTCTACAATGAGCAGTTCTTC.

The chain has TRBV24-1 and TRBJ2-5; D is unclear. This CDR3 has 15 residues. The V gene lost 2 bases and the J gene lost 4 bases, with 13 bases spanning the gap. From germline, CDR1 is KGHDR and CDR2 SFDVKD. The CDR3 reads CATSDSYDKGETQYF. DNA of the CDR3: TGTGCCACCAGTGATTCTTACGATAAAGGAGAGACCCAGTACTTC.

With regard to this clonotype: A read error may account for a junction end that differs from germline. The rearrangement links TRBV2 to TRBJ2-2; weak D call: TRBD2 (5 bases). The germline gives CDR1 SNHLY, CDR2 FYNNEI. CDR3 length equals 15 residues. The CDR3 loop reads CASREGSGKTGELFF. Here the CDR3 DNA reads TGTGCCAGCAGGGAAGGGAGCGGTAAAACCGGGGAGCTGTTTTTT.

In its sample, this clonotype was seen once. The CDR3 nucleotides read TGCAGTGCTAGAGAATGGGGGCTACAAGAGACCCAGTACTTC. This codes for CSAREWGLQETQYF. The J gene is TRBJ2-5, the V gene TRBV20-1, with a possible D match to TRBD1 (6 bases). CDR1 is DFQATT, CDR2 SNEGSKA, per germline (reference sequence). The V end lost 0 bases, the J end lost 2 bases, and 10 bases lay between the germline ends. This CDR3 region has 14 residues.

The chain is built from TRBV29-1 and TRBJ2-2; D is perhaps TRBD2 (5 bases). The CDR3 runs 13 residues. Trimming removed 5 bases at V and 7 bases at J, with 14 bases between. Germline CDR1 and CDR2: SQVTM and ANQGSEA. CDR3 protein: CSVNDGNGGELFF. In nucleotides, the CDR3 is TGCAGCGTTAATGACGGGAATGGCGGGGAGCTGTTTTTT.

J is TRBJ2-5 and V is TRBV9, with 11 bases identical to TRBD2. This CDR3 has 15 residues. V gave up 7 bases and J gave up 3 bases; unmatched junction bases: 8. The germline V gene has CDR1 SGDLS and CDR2 YYNGEE. CDR3: CASGPSGGQEETQYF. CDR3 in DNA: TGTGCCAGCGGCCCTAGCGGGGGGCAGGAAGAGACCCAGTACTTC.

This rearrangement joins TRBV11-1 to TRBJ1-2; D unclear. V was clipped by 7 bases and J by 2 bases, with 20 bases between them. Germline values: CDR1 SGHAT, CDR2 FQDESV (reference sequence). CDR3 length equals 16 residues. This CDR3 is CASTGPGLQLNYGYTF. CDR3 DNA sequence: TGTGCCAGCACGGGCCCCGGCCTTCAGCTGAACTATGGCTACACCTTC.

The chain is built from TRBV10-3 and TRBJ1-2; a possible D gene is TRBD1 (6 bases). V lost 2 bases and J lost 6, with 16 bases in between. Germline V gives CDR1 ENHRY, CDR2 SYGVKD. CDR3 size: 15 residues. CDR3 loop: CAISEPQGIWHGYTF. As DNA, the CDR3 is TGTGCCATCAGTGAGCCACAGGGTATTTGGCATGGCTACACCTTC.

The J gene is TRBJ1-5, the V gene TRBV15; D is ambiguous. Trimming removed 5 bases from V and 4 bases from J, with 9 bases in between. Germline CDR1 LNHNV, CDR2 YYDKDF (reference sequence). The CDR3 is made up of 13 amino acids. This CDR3 is CATSLGRNQPQHF. The DNA of the CDR3 is TGTGCCACCAGCTTAGGTCGGAATCAGCCCCAGCATTTT.

In this sample, this clonotype is medium-sized. The chain uses TRBV10-3 and TRBJ1-6, with D perhaps TRBD1 (6 bases). This CDR3 is 15 amino acids long. The ends were cut back, 7 bases at V and 3 bases at J, with 13 bases in the middle. From germline, CDR1 is ENHRY and CDR2 SYGVKD. CDR3 DNA sequence: TGTGCCATCAAGGGACCAGGGGACTATAATTCACCCCTCCACTTT. Translation gives CAIKGPGDYNSPLHF.

V is TRBV10-3 and J is TRBJ2-5; unclear D gene. The V end lost 10 bases, the J end lost 3 bases, and 18 bases lay between the germline ends. Germline lookup yields CDR1 ENHRY and CDR2 SYGVKD. This CDR3 region has 14 residues. Here the CDR3 DNA reads TGTGCCAGCCTGAGTGGGAAACCAAAAGAGACCCAGTACTTC. Protein sequence: CASLSGKPKETQYF.

The J gene is TRBJ2-5, the V gene TRBV24-1, with D uncertain. The CDR3 loop spans 14 amino acids. V gave up 6 bases and J gave up 2 bases, with 12 bases separating them. In germline, CDR1 is KGHDR, CDR2 SFDVKD. The CDR3 is CATSLLGPQETQYF. CDR3 DNA sequence: TGTGCCACCAGTTTATTAGGGCCACAAGAGACCCAGTACTTC.

This clonotype was counted many times. This chain links TRBV4-3 with TRBJ2-1; TRBD1 matches 9 bases. V lost 2 bases, J lost 8 bases, and 10 bases stayed unmatched. Germline CDR1 is LGHNA and CDR2 is YSLEER. The CDR3 runs 16 residues. CDR3 amino acids: CASSQIGTGPFDEQFF. DNA for the CDR3: TGCGCCAGCAGCCAAATTGGGACAGGGCCTTTTGATGAGCAGTTCTTC.

This clonotype was picked up a small number of times. The chain joins TRBV7-6 to TRBJ2-2; 8 nucleotides match TRBD1. Unmatched junction bases numbered 9, after V lost 6 bases and J lost 6 bases. CDR3 length: 15 amino acids. Germline lookup yields CDR1 SGHVS and CDR2 FNYEAQ. The CDR3 protein is CASSVKTGVPGELFF. CDR3 sequence (DNA): TGTGCCAGCAGTGTTAAGACAGGGGTCCCCGGGGAGCTGTTTTTT.